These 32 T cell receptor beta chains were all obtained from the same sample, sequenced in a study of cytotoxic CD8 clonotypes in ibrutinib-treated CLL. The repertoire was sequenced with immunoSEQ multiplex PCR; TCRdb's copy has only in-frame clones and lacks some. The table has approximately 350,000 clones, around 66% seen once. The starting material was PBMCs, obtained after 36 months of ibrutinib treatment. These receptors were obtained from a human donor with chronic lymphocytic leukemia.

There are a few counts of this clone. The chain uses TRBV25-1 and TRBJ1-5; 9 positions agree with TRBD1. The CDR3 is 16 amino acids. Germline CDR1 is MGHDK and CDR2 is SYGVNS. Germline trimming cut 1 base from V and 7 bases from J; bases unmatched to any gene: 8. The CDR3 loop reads CASSESGTGRGQPQHF. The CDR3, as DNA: TGTGCCAGCAGTGAATCCGGGACAGGGCGTGGACAGCCCCAGCATTTT. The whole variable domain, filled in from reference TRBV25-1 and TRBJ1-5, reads EADIYQTPRYLVIGTGKKITLECSQTMGHDKMYWYQQDPGMELHLIHYSYGVNSTEKGDLSSESTVSRIRTEHFPLTLESARPSHTSQYLCASSESGTGRGQPQHFGDGTRLSIL.

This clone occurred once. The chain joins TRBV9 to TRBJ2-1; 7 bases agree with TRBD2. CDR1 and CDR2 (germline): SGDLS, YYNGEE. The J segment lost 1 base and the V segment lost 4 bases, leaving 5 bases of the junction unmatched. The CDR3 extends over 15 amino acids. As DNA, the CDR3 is TGTGCCAGCAGCAATAGCGGGCAATCCTACAATGAGCAGTTCTTC. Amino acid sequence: CASSNSGQSYNEQFF.

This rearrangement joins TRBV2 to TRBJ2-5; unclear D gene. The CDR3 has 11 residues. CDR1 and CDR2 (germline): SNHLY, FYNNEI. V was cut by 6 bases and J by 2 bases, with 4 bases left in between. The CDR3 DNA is TGTGCCAGCAGACAGCAAGAGACCCAGTACTTC. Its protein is CASRQQETQYF.

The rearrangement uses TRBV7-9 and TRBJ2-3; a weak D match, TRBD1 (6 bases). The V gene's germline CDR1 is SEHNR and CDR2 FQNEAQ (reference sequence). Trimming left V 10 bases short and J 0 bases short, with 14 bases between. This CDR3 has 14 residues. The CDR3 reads CAMGTKTSTDTQYF. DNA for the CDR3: TGTGCCATGGGGACAAAAACTAGCACAGATACGCAGTATTTT.

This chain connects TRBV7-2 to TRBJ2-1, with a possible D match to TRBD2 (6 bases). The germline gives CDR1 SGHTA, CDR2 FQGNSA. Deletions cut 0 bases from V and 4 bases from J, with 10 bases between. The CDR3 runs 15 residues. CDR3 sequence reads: CASSLARGRYNEQFF. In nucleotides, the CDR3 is TGTGCCAGCAGCTTAGCGCGGGGCAGGTACAATGAGCAGTTCTTC.

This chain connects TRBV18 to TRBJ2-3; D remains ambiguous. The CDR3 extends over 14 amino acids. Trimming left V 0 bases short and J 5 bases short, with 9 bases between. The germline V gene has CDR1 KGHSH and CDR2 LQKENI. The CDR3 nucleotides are TGTGCCAGCTCACCACCCTCCCCGATAGATACGCAGTATTTT. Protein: CASSPPSPIDTQYF.

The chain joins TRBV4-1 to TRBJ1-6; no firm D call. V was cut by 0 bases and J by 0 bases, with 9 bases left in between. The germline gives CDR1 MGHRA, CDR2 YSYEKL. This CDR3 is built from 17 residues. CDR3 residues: CASSQDPRSSYNSPLHF. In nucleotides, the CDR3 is TGCGCCAGCAGCCAAGACCCTAGGAGCTCCTATAATTCACCCCTCCACTTT.

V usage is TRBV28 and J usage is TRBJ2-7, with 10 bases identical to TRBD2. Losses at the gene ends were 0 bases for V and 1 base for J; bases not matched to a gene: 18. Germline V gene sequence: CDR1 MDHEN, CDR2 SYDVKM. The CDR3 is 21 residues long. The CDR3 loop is CASSLWHLANSGRTGSYEQYF. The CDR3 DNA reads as TGTGCCAGCAGTTTATGGCACCTGGCTAATAGCGGGAGGACCGGGTCCTACGAGCAGTACTTC.

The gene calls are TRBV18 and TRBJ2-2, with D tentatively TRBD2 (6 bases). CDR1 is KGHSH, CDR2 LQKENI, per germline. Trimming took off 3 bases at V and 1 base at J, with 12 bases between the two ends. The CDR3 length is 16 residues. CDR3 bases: TGTGCCAGCTCACCCTTGGATAGCGGGAACACCGGGGAGCTGTTTTTT. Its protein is CASSPLDSGNTGELFF.

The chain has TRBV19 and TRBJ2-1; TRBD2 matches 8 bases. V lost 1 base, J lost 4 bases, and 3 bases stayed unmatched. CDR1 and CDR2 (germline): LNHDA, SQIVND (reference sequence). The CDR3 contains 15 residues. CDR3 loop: CASSIGSGDYNEQFF. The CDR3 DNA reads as TGTGCCAGTAGTATAGGTAGCGGGGATTACAATGAGCAGTTCTTC. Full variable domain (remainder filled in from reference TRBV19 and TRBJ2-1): DGGITQSPKYLFRKEGQNVTLSCEQNLNHDAMYWYRQDPGQGLRLIYYSQIVNDFQKGDIAEGYSVSREKKESFPLTVTSAQKNPTAFYLCASSIGSGDYNEQFFGPGTRLTVL.

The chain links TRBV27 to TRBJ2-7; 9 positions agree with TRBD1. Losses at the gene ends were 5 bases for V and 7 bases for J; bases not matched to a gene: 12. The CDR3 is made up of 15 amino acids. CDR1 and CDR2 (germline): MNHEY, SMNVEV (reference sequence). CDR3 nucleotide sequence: TGTGCCAGCAGTAAACTTGGACAGGGGCTAGGGGAGCAGTACTTC. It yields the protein CASSKLGQGLGEQYF.

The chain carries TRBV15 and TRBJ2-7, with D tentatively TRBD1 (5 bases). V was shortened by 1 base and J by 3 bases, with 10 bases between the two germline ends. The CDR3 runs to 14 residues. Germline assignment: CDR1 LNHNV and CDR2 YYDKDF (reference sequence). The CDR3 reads CATSRGRVHYEQYF. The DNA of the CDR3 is TGTGCCACCAGCAGAGGCAGGGTGCACTACGAGCAGTACTTC.

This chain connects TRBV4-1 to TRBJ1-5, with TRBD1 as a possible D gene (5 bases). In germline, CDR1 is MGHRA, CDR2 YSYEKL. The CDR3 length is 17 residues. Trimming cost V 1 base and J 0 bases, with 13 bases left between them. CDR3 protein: CASSQGHGTDSNQPQHF. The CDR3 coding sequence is TGCGCCAGCAGCCAAGGGCACGGGACGGATAGCAATCAGCCCCAGCATTTT.

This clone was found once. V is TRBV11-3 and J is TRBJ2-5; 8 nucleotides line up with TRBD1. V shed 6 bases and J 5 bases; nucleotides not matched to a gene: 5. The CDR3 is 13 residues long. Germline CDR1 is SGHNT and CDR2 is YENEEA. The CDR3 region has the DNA TGTGCCAGCAGTCCAGGGGGCGTCGAGACCCAGTACTTC. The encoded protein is CASSPGGVETQYF.

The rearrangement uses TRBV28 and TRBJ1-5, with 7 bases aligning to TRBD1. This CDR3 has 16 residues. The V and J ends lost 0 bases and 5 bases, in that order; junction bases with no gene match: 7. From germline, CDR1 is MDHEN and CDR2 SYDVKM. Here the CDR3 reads CASSLWGKGADQPQHF. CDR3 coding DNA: TGTGCCAGCAGTTTATGGGGAAAGGGGGCCGATCAGCCCCAGCATTTT.

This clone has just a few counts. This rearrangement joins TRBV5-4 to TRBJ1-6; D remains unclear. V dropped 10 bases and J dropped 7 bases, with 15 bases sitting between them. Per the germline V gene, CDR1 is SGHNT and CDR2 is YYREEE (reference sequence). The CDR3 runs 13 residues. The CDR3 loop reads CAGRADLNSPLHF. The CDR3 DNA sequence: TGTGCCGGACGGGCGGATTTAAATTCACCCCTCCACTTT.

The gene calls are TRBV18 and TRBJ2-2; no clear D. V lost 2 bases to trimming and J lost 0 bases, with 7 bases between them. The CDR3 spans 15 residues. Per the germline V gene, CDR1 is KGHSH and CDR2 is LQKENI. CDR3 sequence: CASSPKAANTGELFF. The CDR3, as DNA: TGTGCCAGCTCACCAAAGGCAGCGAACACCGGGGAGCTGTTTTTT.

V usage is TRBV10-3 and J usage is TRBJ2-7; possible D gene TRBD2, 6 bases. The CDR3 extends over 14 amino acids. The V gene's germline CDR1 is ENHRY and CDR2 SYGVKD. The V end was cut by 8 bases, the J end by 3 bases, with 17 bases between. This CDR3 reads CAIGDSGRLYEQYF. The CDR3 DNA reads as TGTGCCATCGGGGACTCCGGGCGGCTCTACGAGCAGTACTTC.

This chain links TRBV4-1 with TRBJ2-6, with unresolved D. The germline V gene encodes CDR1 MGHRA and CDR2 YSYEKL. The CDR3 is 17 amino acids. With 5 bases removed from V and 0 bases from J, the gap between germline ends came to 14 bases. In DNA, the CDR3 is TGCGCCAGCAGCTCGCACGCCTCGAGCTCTGGGGCCAACGTCCTGACTTTC. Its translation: CASSSHASSSGANVLTF.

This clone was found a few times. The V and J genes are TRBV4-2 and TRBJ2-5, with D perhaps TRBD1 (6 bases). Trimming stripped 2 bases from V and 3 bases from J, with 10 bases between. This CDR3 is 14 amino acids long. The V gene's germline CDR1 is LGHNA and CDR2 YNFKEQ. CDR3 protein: CASSQRTAKETQYF. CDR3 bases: TGTGCCAGCAGCCAAAGGACAGCAAAAGAGACCCAGTACTTC.

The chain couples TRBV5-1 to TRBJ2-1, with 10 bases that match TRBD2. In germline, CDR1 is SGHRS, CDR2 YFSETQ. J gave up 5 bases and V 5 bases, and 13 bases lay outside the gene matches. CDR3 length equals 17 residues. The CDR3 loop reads CASRARPGLADNNEQFF. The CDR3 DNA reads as TGCGCCAGCAGGGCGAGGCCTGGACTAGCGGATAACAATGAGCAGTTCTTC.

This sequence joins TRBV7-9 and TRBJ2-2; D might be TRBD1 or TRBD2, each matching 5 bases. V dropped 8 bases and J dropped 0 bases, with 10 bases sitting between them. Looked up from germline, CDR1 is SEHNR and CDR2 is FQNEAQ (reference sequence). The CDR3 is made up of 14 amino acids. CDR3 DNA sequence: TGTGCCAGCGAGGGACCATCGAACACCGGGGAGCTGTTTTTT. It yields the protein CASEGPSNTGELFF. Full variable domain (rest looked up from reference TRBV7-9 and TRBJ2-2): DTGVSQNPRHKITKRGQNVTFRCDPISEHNRLYWYRQTLGQGPEFLTYFQNEAQLEKSRLLSDRFSAERPKGSFSTLEIQRTEQGDSAMYLCASEGPSNTGELFFGEGSRLTVL.

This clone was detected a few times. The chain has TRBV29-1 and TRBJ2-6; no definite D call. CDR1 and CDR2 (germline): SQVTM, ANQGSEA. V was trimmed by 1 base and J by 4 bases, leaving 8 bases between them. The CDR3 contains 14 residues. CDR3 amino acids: CSVEVATGANVLTF. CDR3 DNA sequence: TGCAGCGTTGAAGTAGCCACCGGGGCCAACGTCCTGACTTTC. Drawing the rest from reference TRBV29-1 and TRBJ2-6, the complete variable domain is SAVISQKPSRDICQRGTSLTIQCQVDSQVTMMFWYRQQPGQSLTLIATANQGSEATYESGFVIDKFPISRPNLTFSTLTVSNMSPEDSSIYLCSVEVATGANVLTFGAGSRLTVL.

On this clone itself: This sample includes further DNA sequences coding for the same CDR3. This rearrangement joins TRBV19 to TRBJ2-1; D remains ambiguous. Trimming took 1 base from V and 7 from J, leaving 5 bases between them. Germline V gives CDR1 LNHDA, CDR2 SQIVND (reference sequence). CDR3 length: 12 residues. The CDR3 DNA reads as TGTGCCAGTAGTATAGGTAGGAATGAGCAGTTCTTC. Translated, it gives CASSIGRNEQFF.

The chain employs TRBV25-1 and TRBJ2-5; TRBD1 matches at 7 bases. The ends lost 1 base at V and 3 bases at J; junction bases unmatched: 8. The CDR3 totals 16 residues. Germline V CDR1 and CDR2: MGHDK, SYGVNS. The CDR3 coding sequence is TGTGCCAGCAGTGAATTAAGGGGGCGATTAGAAGAGACCCAGTACTTC. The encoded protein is CASSELRGRLEETQYF.

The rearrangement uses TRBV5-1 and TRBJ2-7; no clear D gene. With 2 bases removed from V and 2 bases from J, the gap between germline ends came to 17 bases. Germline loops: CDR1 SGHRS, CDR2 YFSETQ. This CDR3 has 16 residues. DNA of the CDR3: TGCGCCAGCAGCTTCCTACCCGAGGCCAACGCCTACGAGCAGTACTTC. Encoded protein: CASSFLPEANAYEQYF.

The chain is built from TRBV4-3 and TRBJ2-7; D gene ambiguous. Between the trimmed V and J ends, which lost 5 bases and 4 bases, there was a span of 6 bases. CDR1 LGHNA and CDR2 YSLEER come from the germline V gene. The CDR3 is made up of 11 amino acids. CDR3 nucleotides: TGCGCCAGCAGCGCGCCGTACGAGCAGTACTTC. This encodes CASSAPYEQYF.

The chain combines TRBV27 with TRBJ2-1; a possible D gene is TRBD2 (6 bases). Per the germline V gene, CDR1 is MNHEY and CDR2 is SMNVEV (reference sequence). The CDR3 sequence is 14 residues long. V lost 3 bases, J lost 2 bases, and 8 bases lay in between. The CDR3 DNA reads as TGTGCCAGCAGTTTCGGGGGAGCCTACAATGAGCAGTTCTTC. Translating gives CASSFGGAYNEQFF.

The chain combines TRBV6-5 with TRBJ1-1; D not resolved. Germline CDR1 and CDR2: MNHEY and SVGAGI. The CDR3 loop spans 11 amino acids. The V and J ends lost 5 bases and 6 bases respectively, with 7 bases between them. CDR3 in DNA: TGTGCCAGCAGTACCCTTGCTGAAGCTTTCTTT. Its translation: CASSTLAEAFF.

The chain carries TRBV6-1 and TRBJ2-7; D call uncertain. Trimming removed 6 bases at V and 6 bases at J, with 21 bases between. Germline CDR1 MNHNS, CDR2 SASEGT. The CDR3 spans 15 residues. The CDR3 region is CASSPTYTDTVEQYF. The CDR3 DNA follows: TGTGCCAGCAGCCCCACCTACACCGATACGGTCGAGCAGTACTTC.

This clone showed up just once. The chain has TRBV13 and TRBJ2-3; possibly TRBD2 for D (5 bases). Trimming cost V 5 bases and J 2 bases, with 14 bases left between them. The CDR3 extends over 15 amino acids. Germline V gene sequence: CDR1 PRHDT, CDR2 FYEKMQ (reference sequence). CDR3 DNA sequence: TGTGCCAGCAGCAAAGGACGGGAACTCACAGATACGCAGTATTTT. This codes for CASSKGRELTDTQYF.

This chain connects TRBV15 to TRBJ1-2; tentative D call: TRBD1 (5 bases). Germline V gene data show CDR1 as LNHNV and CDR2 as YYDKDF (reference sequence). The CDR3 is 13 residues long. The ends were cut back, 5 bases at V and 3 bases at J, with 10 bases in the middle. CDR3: CATSPGMDYGYTF. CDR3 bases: TGTGCCACCAGCCCAGGGATGGACTATGGCTACACCTTC.